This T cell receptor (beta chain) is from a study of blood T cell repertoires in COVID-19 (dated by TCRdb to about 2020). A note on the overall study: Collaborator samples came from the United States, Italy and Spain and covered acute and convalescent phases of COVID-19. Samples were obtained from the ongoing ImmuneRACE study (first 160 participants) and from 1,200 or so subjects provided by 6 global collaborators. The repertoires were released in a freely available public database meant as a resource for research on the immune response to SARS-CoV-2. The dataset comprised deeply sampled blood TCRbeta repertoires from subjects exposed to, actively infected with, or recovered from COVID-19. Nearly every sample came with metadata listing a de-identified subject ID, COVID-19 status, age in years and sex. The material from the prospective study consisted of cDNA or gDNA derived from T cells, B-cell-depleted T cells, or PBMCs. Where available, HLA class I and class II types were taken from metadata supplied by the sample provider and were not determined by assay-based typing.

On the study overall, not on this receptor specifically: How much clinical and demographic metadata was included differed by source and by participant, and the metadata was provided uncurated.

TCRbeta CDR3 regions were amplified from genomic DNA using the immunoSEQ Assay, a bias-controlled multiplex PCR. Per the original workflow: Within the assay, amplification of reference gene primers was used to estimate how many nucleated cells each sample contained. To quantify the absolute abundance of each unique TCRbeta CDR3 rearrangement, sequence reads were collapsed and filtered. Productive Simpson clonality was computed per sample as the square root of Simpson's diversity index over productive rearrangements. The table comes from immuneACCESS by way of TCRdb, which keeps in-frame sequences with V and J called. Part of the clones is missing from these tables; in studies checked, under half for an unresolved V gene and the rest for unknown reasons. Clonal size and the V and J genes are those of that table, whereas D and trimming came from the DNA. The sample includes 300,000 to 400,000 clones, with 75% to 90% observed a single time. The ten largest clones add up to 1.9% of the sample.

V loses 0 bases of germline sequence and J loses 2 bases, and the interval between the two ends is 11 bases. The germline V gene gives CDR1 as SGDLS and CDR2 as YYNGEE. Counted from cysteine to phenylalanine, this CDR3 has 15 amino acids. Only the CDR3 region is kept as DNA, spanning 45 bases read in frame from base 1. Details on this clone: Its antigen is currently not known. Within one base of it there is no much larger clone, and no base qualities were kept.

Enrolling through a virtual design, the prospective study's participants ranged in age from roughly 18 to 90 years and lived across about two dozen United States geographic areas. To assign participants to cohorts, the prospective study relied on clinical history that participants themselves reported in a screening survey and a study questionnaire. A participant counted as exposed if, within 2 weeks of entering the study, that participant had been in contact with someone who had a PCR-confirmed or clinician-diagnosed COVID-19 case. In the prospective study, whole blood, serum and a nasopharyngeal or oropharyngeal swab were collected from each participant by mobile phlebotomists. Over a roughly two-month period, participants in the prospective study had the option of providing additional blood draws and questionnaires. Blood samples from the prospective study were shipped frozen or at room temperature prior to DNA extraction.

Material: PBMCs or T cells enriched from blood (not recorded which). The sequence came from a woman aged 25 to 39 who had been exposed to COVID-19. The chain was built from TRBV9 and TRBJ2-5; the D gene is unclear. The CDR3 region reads CASSVAAGFQETQYF. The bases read TGTGCCAGCAGCGTAGCGGCAGGATTTCAAGAGACCCAGTACTTC.